This TCR beta chain was documented in a study of blood T cell dynamics during melanoma immunotherapy. On the study more broadly: Patients with metastatic melanoma got pembrolizumab or nivolumab-ipilimumab as first-line care. Study findings and constraints: PBMC repertoires of eventual disease-control patients split at W3 into clonality or diversity gains.

Sequencing was performed with immunoSEQ multiplex PCR; in TCRdb, only in-frame clones are kept and a portion is missing. The sample shows about 8,500 clones, approximately 80% of them seen only once. On this clone itself: Its antigen is not known.

Time point of the sample: pre-treatment baseline. Patients had no prior systemic cancer treatment, immunosuppressants or other active cancers. The sample in question was blood, obtained from a patient treated with checkpoint blockade. This clonotype was obtained from a human donor with melanoma.

DNA of the CDR3: TGTGCCAGCAGCTCCCCCTACGAGCAGTACTTC. This sequence encodes CASSSPYEQYF. The chain uses TRBV7-2 and TRBJ2-7; no reliable D call. CDR3 length: 11 amino acids. CDR1 is SGHTA and CDR2 is FQGNSA in the germline V gene. The V and J ends lost 4 bases and 2 bases respectively, with 3 bases between them.